The 8 T cell receptor beta chains below were found in one sample sequenced in a study of cytomegalovirus exposure and HLA in healthy donors (dated by TCRdb to the late 2010s). Receptor amplification or capture employed the immunoSEQ multiplex PCR assay. Drawn from immuneACCESS, this table holds only the in-frame rearrangements with V and J called that TCRdb kept. Clones are partly lost; checked studies trace under half to an unresolved V gene and leave the rest unexplained. Present in this sample are fewer than 200,000 clones, approximately 87% of which were seen just once. Of the sample, 5.7% falls within the top ten clones. The specimen sequenced was PBMCs. All receptors derive from a woman in her 30s in good health and CMV-seronegative.

The chain links TRBV6-5 to TRBJ1-2; 9 bases match TRBD1. This CDR3 has 14 residues. Germline values: CDR1 MNHEY, CDR2 SVGAGI. The ends lost 6 bases at V and 6 bases at J; junction bases unmatched: 8. CDR3 amino acids: CASSPQGAQNGYTF. CDR3 nucleotide sequence: TGTGCCAGCAGCCCACAGGGGGCGCAAAATGGCTACACCTTC.

V and J are TRBV7-2 and TRBJ2-7; no clear D. The CDR3 spans 16 residues. CDR1 SGHTA and CDR2 FQGNSA come from the germline V gene. V gave up 7 bases and J gave up 0 bases, with 19 bases separating them. CDR3 protein: CASTPVSGATSYEQYF. For the CDR3, the DNA is TGTGCCAGCACCCCAGTTTCCGGAGCCACCTCCTACGAGCAGTACTTC.

The genes are TRBV5-6 and TRBJ1-2; 11 bases match TRBD1. V lost 4 bases, J lost 8 bases, and 7 bases stayed unmatched. From germline, CDR1 is SGHDT and CDR2 YYEEEE. The CDR3 runs 14 residues. The CDR3 DNA sequence: TGTGCCAGCAGCGGACAGGGGGCAGGATGGGGCTACACCTTC. Residues: CASSGQGAGWGYTF.

This clone was seen once. This rearrangement joins TRBV7-8 to TRBJ2-3, with TRBD2 as a possible D gene (6 bases). The germline CDR1 and CDR2 sequences are SGHVS and FQNEAQ. The CDR3 has 15 residues. V was cut by 2 bases and J by 6 bases, with 15 bases left in between. The CDR3 DNA follows: TGTGCCAGCAGCTTATTGTACGGGAGCAAGGATACGCAGTATTTT. Its translation is CASSLLYGSKDTQYF. Variable domain in full (rest from reference TRBV7-8 and TRBJ2-3): GAGVSQSPRYKVAKRGQDVALRCDPISGHVSLFWYQQALGQGPEFLTYFQNEAQLDKSGLPSDRFFAERPEGSVSTLKIQRTQQEDSAVYLCASSLLYGSKDTQYFGPGTRLTVL.

The chain is built from TRBV20-1 and TRBJ2-5; D is perhaps TRBD2 (5 bases). The CDR3 totals 11 residues. Per germline, CDR1 DFQATT and CDR2 SNEGSKA (reference sequence). V shed 4 bases and J shed 5 bases, with 8 bases lying between them. The chain's CDR3 is CSATVAETQYF. The CDR3 DNA is TGCAGTGCTACCGTAGCGGAGACCCAGTACTTC.

In its sample, this clone was seen once. This chain uses TRBV7-6 with TRBJ1-5; D unresolved. The CDR3 spans 14 residues. Germline-derived CDR1 and CDR2 are SGHVS and FNYEAQ. With 1 base removed from V and 4 bases from J, the gap between germline ends came to 8 bases. CDR3 in amino acids: CASSLGLGNQPQHF. In nucleotides, the CDR3 is TGTGCCAGCAGCTTAGGTTTGGGGAATCAGCCCCAGCATTTT.

A few counts support this clone. The CDR3 sequence is CASSEAAFTTNEKLFF. The CDR3 DNA reads as TGTGCCAGCAGTGAAGCTGCATTTACAACTAATGAAAAACTGTTTTTT. This chain links TRBV6-1 with TRBJ1-4; D not certain. CDR3 length: 16 residues. Deletions cut 0 bases from V and 0 bases from J, with 8 bases between. CDR1 MNHNS and CDR2 SASEGT come from the germline V gene.

CDR3 DNA: TGCAGTGCCCGGGGGGGCTATGGCTACACCTTC. This sequence encodes CSARGGYGYTF. The genes are TRBV20-1 and TRBJ1-2; D may be TRBD1 (5 bases). The CDR3 contains 11 residues. Germline values: CDR1 DFQATT, CDR2 SNEGSKA (reference sequence). Between the trimmed V and J ends, which lost 6 bases and 4 bases, there was a span of 9 bases.